This T cell receptor (beta chain) came from a study of control samples from healthy donors and cancer patients. The data were produced by immunoSEQ multiplex PCR, yet TCRdb's version contains in-frame clones alone and is incomplete. In the table there are 20,000 to 25,000 clones, more than 70% of which are singletons. Germline CDR1 SGHNT, CDR2 YENEEA. The V gene end was trimmed by 5 bases and the J gene end by 1 base; junction bases not matched to a gene: 19. This CDR3 has 20 amino acids. The specimen was PBMCs. The clonotype originates from a man aged 55 to 70 with head and neck cancer. This chain connects TRBV11-3 to TRBJ2-3; 9 nucleotides match TRBD1. The DNA of the CDR3 is TGTGCCAGCAGCCCGCGTCCGGGACAGGGCGGGAGTAACGGCACAGATACGCAGTATTTT. This codes for CASSPRPGQGGSNGTDTQYF.